Here is one TCR beta chain with its context. Antigen specificity is unknown. Random hexamers were used to reverse transcribe an amount of roughly 0.45 to 1 ug RNA. The authors amplified TCR beta CDR3 across 54 Vbeta and 13 Jbeta using immunoSEQ multiplex PCR. Using its own MiXCR run on the immunoSEQ multiplex PCR reads, TCRdb lists one record per CDR3 protein. The profile shows about 80,000 distinct CDR3 sequences, roughly 90% of them singletons. Included as multiple sclerosis controls were treatment-naive patients who had stable or active relapsing-remitting disease. TEMRA cells were FACS-enriched, unlike CD8+ and CD4+ T cells, which were negatively isolated. V lost 5 bases to trimming and J lost 6 bases, with 16 bases between them. The germline gives CDR1 MDHEN, CDR2 SYDVKM. The CDR3 sequence is 14 residues long. This sample is part of a study of CD8 T cells in Susac syndrome. General observations from the study: Acknowledgment was made by the study that its TCR sequencing and HLA analysis involved a relatively small number of individuals.

The chain recombines TRBV28 with TRBJ1-2, with a weak D call TRBD1 (5 bases). Input material: CD8+ T cells from PBMCs. This receptor was obtained from a human donor with multiple sclerosis. The CDR3 loop is CASSRLGTADGYTF. The CDR3, as DNA: TGTGCCAGCAGTAGGCTCGGGACGGCGGATGGCTACACCTTC.